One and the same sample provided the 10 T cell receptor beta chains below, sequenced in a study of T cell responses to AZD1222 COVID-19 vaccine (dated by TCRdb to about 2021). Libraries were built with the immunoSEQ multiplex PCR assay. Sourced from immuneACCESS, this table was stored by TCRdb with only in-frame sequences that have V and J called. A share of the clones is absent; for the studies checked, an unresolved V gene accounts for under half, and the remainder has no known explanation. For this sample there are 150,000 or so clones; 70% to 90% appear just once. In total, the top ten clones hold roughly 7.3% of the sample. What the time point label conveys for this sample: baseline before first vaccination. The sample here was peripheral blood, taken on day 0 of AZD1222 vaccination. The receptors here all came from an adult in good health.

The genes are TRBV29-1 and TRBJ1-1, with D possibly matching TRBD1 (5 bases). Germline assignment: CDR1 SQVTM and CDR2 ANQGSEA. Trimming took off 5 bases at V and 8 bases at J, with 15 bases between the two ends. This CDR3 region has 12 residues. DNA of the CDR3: TGCAGCGTTCTGGGAGGGGCGAAGGAAGCTTTCTTT. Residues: CSVLGGAKEAFF.

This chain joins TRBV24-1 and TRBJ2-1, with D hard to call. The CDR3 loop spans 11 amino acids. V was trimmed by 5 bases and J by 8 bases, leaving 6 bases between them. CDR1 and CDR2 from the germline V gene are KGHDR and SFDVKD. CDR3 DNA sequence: TGTGCCACCAGTGGGCGGCATGAGCAGTTCTTC. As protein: CATSGRHEQFF.

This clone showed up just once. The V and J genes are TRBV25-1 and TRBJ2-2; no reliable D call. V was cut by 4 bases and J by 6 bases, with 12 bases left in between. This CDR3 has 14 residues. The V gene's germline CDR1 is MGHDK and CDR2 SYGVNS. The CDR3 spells CASSGNGVSGELFF. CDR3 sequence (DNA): TGTGCCAGCAGTGGGAATGGGGTTTCCGGGGAGCTGTTTTTT.

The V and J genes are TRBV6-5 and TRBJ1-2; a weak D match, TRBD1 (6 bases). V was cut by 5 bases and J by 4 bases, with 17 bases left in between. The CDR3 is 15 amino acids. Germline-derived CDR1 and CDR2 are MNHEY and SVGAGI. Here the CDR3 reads CASSLQKTGFYGYTF. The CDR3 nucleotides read TGTGCCAGCAGTCTTCAAAAGACAGGATTCTATGGCTACACCTTC.

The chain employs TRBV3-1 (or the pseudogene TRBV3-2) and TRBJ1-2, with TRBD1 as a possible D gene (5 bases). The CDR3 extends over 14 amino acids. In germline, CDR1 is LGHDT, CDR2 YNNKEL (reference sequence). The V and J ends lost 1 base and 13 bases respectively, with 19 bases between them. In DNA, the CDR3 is TGTGCCAGCAGCCAAGGAAGACCCCCAGGGATTATCACCTTC. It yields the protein CASSQGRPPGIITF.

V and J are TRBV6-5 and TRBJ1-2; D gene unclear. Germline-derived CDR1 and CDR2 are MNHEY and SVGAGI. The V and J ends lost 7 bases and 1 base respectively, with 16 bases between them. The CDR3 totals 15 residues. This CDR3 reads CASILRASFNYGYTF. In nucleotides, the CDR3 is TGTGCCAGCATCCTAAGGGCAAGTTTTAACTATGGCTACACCTTC.

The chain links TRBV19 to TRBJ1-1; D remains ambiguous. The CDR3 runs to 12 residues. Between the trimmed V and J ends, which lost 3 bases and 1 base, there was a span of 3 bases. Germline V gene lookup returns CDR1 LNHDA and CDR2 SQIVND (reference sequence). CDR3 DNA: TGTGCCAGTAGTATTAGGAACACTGAAGCTTTCTTT. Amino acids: CASSIRNTEAFF.

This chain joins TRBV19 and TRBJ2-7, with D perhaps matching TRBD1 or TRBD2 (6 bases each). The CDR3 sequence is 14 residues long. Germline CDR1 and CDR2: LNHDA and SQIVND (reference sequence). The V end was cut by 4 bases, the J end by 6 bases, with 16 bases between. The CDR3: CASSKGGVAAEQYF. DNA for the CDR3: TGTGCCAGTAGTAAGGGGGGAGTAGCTGCCGAGCAGTACTTC.

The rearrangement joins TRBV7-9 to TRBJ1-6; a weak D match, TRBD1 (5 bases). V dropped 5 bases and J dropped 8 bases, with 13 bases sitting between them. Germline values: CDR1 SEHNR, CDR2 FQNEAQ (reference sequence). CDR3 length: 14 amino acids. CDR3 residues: CASSPRLGDSPLHF. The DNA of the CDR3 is TGTGCCAGCAGCCCGCGTTTAGGGGATTCACCCCTCCACTTT.

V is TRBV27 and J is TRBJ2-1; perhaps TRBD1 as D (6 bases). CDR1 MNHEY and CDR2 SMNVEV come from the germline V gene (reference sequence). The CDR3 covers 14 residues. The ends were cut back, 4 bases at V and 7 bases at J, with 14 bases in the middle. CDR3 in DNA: TGTGCCAGCAGTTCCCTTCAGGGGTGGAATGAGCAGTTCTTC. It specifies CASSSLQGWNEQFF.